This T cell receptor (beta chain) was identified during a study of CD8+ T cells in alopecia areata. Extracted from the samples, RNA was reverse transcribed into cDNA to serve as the sequencing template. The assay was immunoSEQ multiplex PCR, and TCRdb's table has in-frame clones only and misses some. This repertoire shows 90,000 to 120,000 clones, 55% to 70% found once; its top ten account for around a quarter. Overall study results and limits: An increase in clonality over normal scalp was evident in lesional scalp, especially alopecia totalis/universalis. Sharing of TCR sequences between patients (possibly for HLA-related reasons) was less clear than in mice. Sequences from scalp samples also cover resident alphabeta T cells of normal skin.

Lesional scalp punch biopsies and peripheral blood came from alopecia areata patients. As to this clone: Its cognate antigen is unknown.

This sequence originates from a human donor with alopecia areata. Sequenced input: NKG2D-low CD8+ T cells sorted from blood.

DNA of the CDR3: TGTGCCAGCAGTTACTCGCAACCCGGACTTCTGGATGGCTACACCTTC. Its translation is CASSYSQPGLLDGYTF. V and J are TRBV6-6 and TRBJ1-2; D unresolved. Germline CDR1 is MNHNY and CDR2 is SVGAGI (reference sequence). This CDR3 contains 16 residues. Trimming stripped 0 bases from V and 6 bases from J, with 17 bases between.